This TCR beta chain is drawn from a study of blood T cell repertoires in COVID-19 (dated by TCRdb to 2019 to 2021). For context, the study as a whole: Collaborator samples came from the United States, Italy and Spain and covered acute and convalescent phases of COVID-19. The sample metadata nearly always contained a de-identified subject ID, COVID-19 status, age in years and sex. Where available, HLA class I and class II types were taken from metadata supplied by the sample provider and were not determined by assay-based typing. Deeply sampled blood TCRbeta repertoires from subjects exposed to, actively infected with, or recovered from COVID-19 were included in the dataset. A freely available public database, intended as a resource for researchers studying the immune response to SARS-CoV-2, is where the repertoires were released. The material from the prospective study consisted of cDNA or gDNA derived from T cells, B-cell-depleted T cells, or PBMCs. The samples were drawn from two sources: the first 160 participants of the ongoing ImmuneRACE study, and 1,254 subjects contributed by 6 global collaborators. Paper-wide results and their limitations: How much clinical and demographic metadata was included differed by source and by participant, and the metadata was provided uncurated.

Enrolling through a virtual design, the prospective study's participants ranged in age from roughly 18 to 90 years and lived across roughly 23 United States geographic areas. To assign participants to cohorts, the prospective study relied on clinical history that participants themselves reported in a screening survey and a study questionnaire. ImmuneRACE Cohort 3 recovered participants were defined by two consecutive negative NP/OP PCR tests, healthcare professional clearance, or symptom resolution. In the prospective study, whole blood, serum and a nasopharyngeal or oropharyngeal swab were collected from each participant by mobile phlebotomists. Prospective study participants could optionally give additional blood draws and questionnaires over an approximately 2-month period. Prospective study blood samples were shipped either frozen or at room temperature before DNA extraction. TCRbeta CDR3 regions were amplified from genomic DNA by means of the immunoSEQ Assay, a bias-controlled multiplex PCR. The paper's data handling went like this. The number of nucleated cells in each sample was estimated by amplification of reference gene primers within the assay. Sequence reads were collapsed and filtered to measure the absolute abundance of every unique TCRbeta CDR3 rearrangement. For each sample, productive Simpson clonality was calculated as the square root of Simpson's diversity index over productive rearrangements. TCRdb provides this immuneACCESS table in a form limited to in-frame rearrangements. Some clones are lacking; in checked studies, under half of them reflect an unresolved V gene, and why the rest are absent is not known. Clonal size and the V and J genes are those of that table, whereas D and trimming came from the DNA. Across this sample there are about 300,000 clones, with just over 85% seen only once. Jointly, the top ten make up about 4.1% of the sample.

Comment on this clone: The antigen it recognizes is unknown. Per-base quality was not reported, and no clone a single base away is much larger than it.

V is reduced by 6 bases and J by 1 base, leaving a spacing of 12 bases between them. Including the terminal cysteine and phenylalanine, the CDR3 comprises 14 residues. Only the CDR3 DNA is retained, 42 bases long and in frame from the first base. CDR1 and CDR2, looked up from the germline V gene (reference sequence), are MNHEY and SMNVEV. The sample consisted of PBMCs or T cells enriched from blood (not recorded which). The chain links TRBV27 with TRBJ1-1; no D segment can be confidently identified. The clonotype originates from a man aged 25-45 years who had recovered from COVID-19. The DNA reads TGTGCCAGCAGAGAGTCATACCGGAACACTGAAGCTTTCTTT. The translation is CASRESYRNTEAFF.